A single sample gave rise to the 30 T cell receptor beta chains below, sequenced in a study of memory CD4+ T cells and cytomegalovirus serostatus. Single viable CD3+CD4+CD8-CD45RO+ cells were sorted as the memory CD4+ T cells. TCRdb's copy holds only in-frame clones and misses some; the assay was immunoSEQ multiplex PCR. Here the sample spans tens of thousands of clones, 82% being singletons. The specimen sequenced was memory CD4+ T cells from blood. These receptors were obtained from an adult in good health and CMV-seronegative.

The chain uses TRBV29-1 and TRBJ2-3, with TRBD2 matching over 8 bases. CDR3 size: 14 residues. Germline assignment: CDR1 SQVTM and CDR2 ANQGSEA. Germline trimming cut 7 bases from V and 1 base from J; bases unmatched to any gene: 7. CDR3 region: CSASSRGGTDTQYF. CDR3 in DNA: TGCAGCGCCTCCTCGCGGGGGGGCACAGATACGCAGTATTTT.

This clone was picked up a small number of times. This sequence joins TRBV30 and TRBJ1-1; tentative D call: TRBD1 (5 bases). The CDR3 is 14 amino acids. V lost 0 bases, J lost 3 bases, and 11 bases lay in between. Germline loops: CDR1 GTSNPN, CDR2 SVGIG (reference sequence). As DNA, the CDR3 is TGTGCCTGGAGTGTACGTGCGGGGGACACTGAAGCTTTCTTT. As protein: CAWSVRAGDTEAFF.

J is TRBJ2-7 and V is TRBV18, with D possibly called TRBD1 or TRBD2 (5 bases each). Per germline, CDR1 KGHSH and CDR2 LQKENI. The CDR3 contains 13 residues. Trimming took 4 bases from V and 5 from J, leaving 12 bases between them. The CDR3 nucleotides read TGTGCCAGCTCACAGGGACGGAACGACGAGCAGTACTTC. Encoded protein: CASSQGRNDEQYF.

The chain couples TRBV19 to TRBJ1-2; D perhaps matches TRBD1 (5 bases). Deletions cut 6 bases from V and 3 bases from J, with 11 bases between. This CDR3 region has 13 residues. Germline-derived CDR1 and CDR2 are LNHDA and SQIVND (reference sequence). CDR3 loop: CASSDQGYYGYTF. CDR3 coding DNA: TGTGCCAGTAGCGATCAGGGATACTATGGCTACACCTTC.

The V and J genes are TRBV27 and TRBJ2-4; 7 bases fit TRBD1. CDR1 is MNHEY and CDR2 is SMNVEV in the germline V gene (reference sequence). J gave up 4 bases and V 0 bases, and 3 bases lay outside the gene matches. The CDR3 is 15 amino acids. The CDR3 region is CASSLSGTVKNIQYF. The CDR3 DNA is TGTGCCAGCAGTTTATCCGGGACAGTGAAAAACATTCAGTACTTC.

This chain's CDR3 is CSANRGMNTEAFF. DNA of the CDR3: TGCAGCGCCAACAGGGGGATGAACACTGAAGCTTTCTTT. V and J are TRBV29-1 and TRBJ1-1; 8 positions agree with TRBD1. V shed 7 bases and J 0 bases; nucleotides not matched to a gene: 4. CDR3 length: 13 amino acids. In germline, CDR1 is SQVTM, CDR2 ANQGSEA.

The V gene is TRBV6-5, the J gene TRBJ1-4; D is unclear. The V end lost 6 bases, the J end lost 6 bases, and 14 bases lay between the germline ends. CDR1 is MNHEY, CDR2 SVGAGI, per germline. This CDR3 contains 14 residues. The CDR3 nucleotides read TGTGCCAGCAGCCTGGACGCCGAAGATGAAAAACTGTTTTTT. Translated: CASSLDAEDEKLFF.

This clone came up a few times. This chain links TRBV15 with TRBJ1-2; 8 nucleotides line up with TRBD1. The CDR3 runs 14 residues. In germline, CDR1 is LNHNV, CDR2 YYDKDF (reference sequence). Trimming cost V 5 bases and J 0 bases; bases outside gene matches: 2. The CDR3 loop reads CATSRDRTNYGYTF. The CDR3 region has the DNA TGTGCCACCAGCCGGGACAGGACTAACTATGGCTACACCTTC.

This rearrangement joins TRBV4-2 to TRBJ1-6; possibly TRBD1 for D (5 bases). Germline CDR1 and CDR2: LGHNA and YNFKEQ. The V end was cut by 5 bases, the J end by 2 bases, with 10 bases between. The CDR3 has 15 amino acids. CDR3 region: CASSGGGTYNSPLHF. Written as DNA, the CDR3 is TGTGCCAGCAGCGGGGGGGGTACCTATAATTCACCCCTCCACTTT.

The chain has TRBV28 and TRBJ2-3; 10 nucleotides align to TRBD2. The CDR3 is 17 amino acids. Germline CDR1 is MDHEN and CDR2 is SYDVKM. The J segment lost 5 bases and the V segment lost 2 bases, leaving 10 bases of the junction unmatched. The CDR3 DNA reads TGTGCCAGCAGTTTACCTCCGGCTAGCGGGGGTGGAGATACGCAGTATTTT. The encoded protein is CASSLPPASGGGDTQYF.

This rearrangement joins TRBV7-2 to TRBJ1-1; D is undetermined. CDR3 length: 11 residues. Trimming removed 5 bases at V and 3 bases at J, with 4 bases between. Germline CDR1 is SGHTA and CDR2 is FQGNSA. The CDR3 loop reads CASSRDTEAFF. CDR3 DNA sequence: TGTGCCAGCAGCCGGGACACTGAAGCTTTCTTT. Filled out from reference TRBV7-2 and TRBJ1-1, the complete variable domain reads GAGVSQSPSNKVTEKGKDVELRCDPISGHTALYWYRQSLGQGLEFLIYFQGNSAPDKSGLPSDRFSAERTGGSVSTLTIQRTQQEDSAVYLCASSRDTEAFFGQGTRLTVV.

The chain recombines TRBV11-1 with TRBJ2-1; D is unresolved. Per germline, CDR1 SGHAT and CDR2 FQDESV (reference sequence). The CDR3 is 19 amino acids. The ends were cut back, 2 bases at V and 0 bases at J, with 20 bases in the middle. CDR3 in DNA: TGTGCCAGCAGCTTATCTGCCCGCCCGGGCCCGAGCTCCTACAATGAGCAGTTCTTC. This codes for CASSLSARPGPSSYNEQFF.

The genes are TRBV4-2 and TRBJ1-5, with TRBD1 as a possible D gene (5 bases). Germline loops: CDR1 LGHNA, CDR2 YNFKEQ. The CDR3 loop spans 15 amino acids. Trimming left V 3 bases short and J 7 bases short, with 16 bases between. CDR3 in amino acids: CASSQEQGVGQPQHF. The CDR3 DNA reads as TGTGCCAGCAGCCAGGAGCAGGGTGTGGGACAGCCCCAGCATTTT.

The CDR3 loop reads CASSRQRSNQPQHF. Here the CDR3 DNA reads TGTGCCAGCAGTAGACAGCGGAGCAATCAGCCCCAGCATTTT. J is TRBJ1-5 and V is TRBV2, with D perhaps TRBD1 (5 bases). This CDR3 contains 14 residues. Trimming took 5 bases from V and 1 from J, leaving 9 bases between them. Germline CDR1 reads SNHLY; CDR2 reads FYNNEI.

V usage is TRBV7-2 and J usage is TRBJ1-3, with 9 bases lining up with TRBD1. The CDR3 is 14 amino acids. With 5 bases clipped from V and 8 bases from J, the junction kept 7 bases outside the gene matches. In germline, CDR1 is SGHTA, CDR2 FQGNSA. This chain's CDR3 is CASSPGQGRDTIYF. The CDR3 DNA sequence: TGTGCCAGCAGCCCCGGACAGGGGAGAGACACCATATATTTT.

This chain links TRBV6-1 with TRBJ2-2; TRBD1 is a possible D gene (5 bases). CDR3 size: 14 residues. The germline CDR1 and CDR2 sequences are MNHNS and SASEGT. V gave up 8 bases and J gave up 3 bases, with 13 bases separating them. This chain's CDR3 is CASLIRGYTGELFF. DNA for the CDR3: TGTGCCAGCTTGATAAGGGGATACACCGGGGAGCTGTTTTTT.

The chain links TRBV2 to TRBJ1-2; 8 nucleotides agree with TRBD1. This CDR3 contains 17 residues. Trimming at V came to 6 bases and at J to 1 base, leaving 13 bases not matched to a gene. Germline V lookup: CDR1 SNHLY, CDR2 FYNNEI. CDR3 amino acids: CASRAGGSHSYNYGYTF. The CDR3 nucleotides are TGTGCCAGCAGGGCAGGGGGCTCCCATTCTTATAACTATGGCTACACCTTC.

This CDR3 reads CASSVGGIGLYEQYF. CDR3 DNA: TGTGCCAGCAGCGTAGGGGGCATCGGTCTCTACGAGCAGTACTTC. The genes are TRBV7-8 and TRBJ2-7, with 7 bases identical to TRBD1. The CDR3 has 15 residues. Losses at the gene ends were 5 bases for V and 3 bases for J; bases not matched to a gene: 10. In germline, CDR1 is SGHVS, CDR2 FQNEAQ.

The rearrangement uses TRBV7-6 and TRBJ2-1; 7 bases match TRBD1. This CDR3 comprises 15 residues. Germline CDR1 is SGHVS and CDR2 is FNYEAQ. Unmatched junction bases numbered 3, after V lost 0 bases and J lost 4 bases. CDR3 sequence reads: CASSLAGGRYNEQFF. The CDR3 bases are TGTGCCAGCAGCTTAGCAGGGGGCCGTTACAATGAGCAGTTCTTC.

This rearrangement joins TRBV6-6 to TRBJ1-1, with D possibly matching TRBD1 (6 bases). Germline V gives CDR1 MNHNY, CDR2 SVGAGI (reference sequence). The length of the CDR3 is 13 residues. V was clipped by 6 bases and J by 8 bases, with 16 bases between them. The CDR3, as DNA: TGTGCCAGCAGAGTGCAGGGGTTCAAGGAAGCTTTCTTT. It yields the protein CASRVQGFKEAFF.

This chain joins TRBV5-4 and TRBJ2-2; 10 nucleotides agree with TRBD2. The CDR3 is 16 residues long. Germline CDR1 SGHNT, CDR2 YYREEE (reference sequence). The junction had 5 bases not matched to a gene; V was cut back by 1 base and J by 5 bases. The CDR3 DNA is TGTGCCAGCAGCTTGAAACTAGCGGGGCATACCGGGGAGCTGTTTTTT. Translated: CASSLKLAGHTGELFF.

The chain couples TRBV19 to TRBJ1-4; 7 bases match TRBD1. V was pared by 6 bases and J by 0 bases, with 7 bases of the junction left unmatched. The germline V gene has CDR1 LNHDA and CDR2 SQIVND (reference sequence). CDR3 size: 16 residues. The CDR3 is CASSRGQVTTNEKLFF. In DNA, the CDR3 is TGTGCCAGTAGCCGTGGACAGGTTACAACTAATGAAAAACTGTTTTTT.

The chain combines TRBV5-6 with TRBJ2-5; D is undetermined. V was clipped by 1 base and J by 1 base, with 5 bases between them. There are 13 residues in the CDR3. From germline, CDR1 is SGHDT and CDR2 YYEEEE. The CDR3 nucleotides are TGTGCCAGCAGCTTGCCAGGCCAAGAGACCCAGTACTTC. As protein: CASSLPGQETQYF.

The rearrangement joins TRBV2 to TRBJ1-1; D is uncertain. This CDR3 has 13 residues. Trimming removed 3 bases at V and 0 bases at J, with 5 bases between. Germline lookup yields CDR1 SNHLY and CDR2 FYNNEI. The CDR3 is CASSESVNTEAFF. CDR3 sequence (DNA): TGTGCCAGCAGTGAGTCAGTGAACACTGAAGCTTTCTTT.

This chain connects TRBV2 to TRBJ2-7, with D possibly matching TRBD1 (5 bases). Germline V lookup: CDR1 SNHLY, CDR2 FYNNEI. V lost 8 bases, J lost 1 base, and 15 bases lay in between. The length of the CDR3 is 14 residues. The CDR3 DNA follows: TGTGCCAGCCATCCAATGGACAAATCCTACGAGCAGTACTTC. This codes for CASHPMDKSYEQYF.

The chain carries TRBV7-8 and TRBJ1-3, with TRBD1 matching 8 bases. V lost 3 bases, J lost 6 bases, and 13 bases stayed unmatched. Germline V gene sequence: CDR1 SGHVS, CDR2 FQNEAQ. This CDR3 comprises 17 residues. The CDR3 is CASSLSTGGPLANTIYF. DNA of the CDR3: TGTGCCAGCAGCTTGAGTACAGGGGGGCCCCTAGCAAACACCATATATTTT.

The chain couples TRBV6-6 to TRBJ1-3, with D maybe TRBD1 (6 bases). V dropped 6 bases and J dropped 1 base, with 10 bases sitting between them. This CDR3 spans 14 amino acids. Germline-derived CDR1 and CDR2 are MNHNY and SVGAGI (reference sequence). The CDR3 protein is CASSGTSSGNTIYF. The CDR3 coding sequence is TGTGCCAGCAGCGGGACATCGTCTGGAAACACCATATATTTT.

The chain employs TRBV6-1 and TRBJ1-1, with D hard to call. The CDR3 contains 14 residues. CDR1 is MNHNS, CDR2 SASEGT, per germline. Between the trimmed V and J ends, which lost 7 bases and 1 base, there was a span of 13 bases. CDR3 nucleotide sequence: TGTGCCAGCATCCTTAAAGCGGGGAACACTGAAGCTTTCTTT. It is translated as CASILKAGNTEAFF.

The rearrangement links TRBV5-1 to TRBJ2-2; 7 bases are a match to TRBD2. CDR3 length equals 15 residues. Trimming took 0 bases from V and 3 from J; bases not matched to a gene: 2. The germline V gene encodes CDR1 SGHRS and CDR2 YFSETQ. The CDR3 sequence: CASSLESGDTGELFF. For the CDR3, the DNA is TGCGCCAGCAGCTTGGAGAGCGGGGACACCGGGGAGCTGTTTTTT.

The table lists this clone with a few counts. The DNA of the CDR3 is TGCGCCAGCAGCCCGGGGACAGGGGGCCTAACCTACGAGCAGTACTTC. It codes for CASSPGTGGLTYEQYF. The rearrangement uses TRBV5-1 and TRBJ2-7; 12 nucleotides match TRBD1. The CDR3 is made up of 16 amino acids. Germline CDR1 SGHRS, CDR2 YFSETQ. Trimming took 4 bases from V and 2 from J; bases not matched to a gene: 7.